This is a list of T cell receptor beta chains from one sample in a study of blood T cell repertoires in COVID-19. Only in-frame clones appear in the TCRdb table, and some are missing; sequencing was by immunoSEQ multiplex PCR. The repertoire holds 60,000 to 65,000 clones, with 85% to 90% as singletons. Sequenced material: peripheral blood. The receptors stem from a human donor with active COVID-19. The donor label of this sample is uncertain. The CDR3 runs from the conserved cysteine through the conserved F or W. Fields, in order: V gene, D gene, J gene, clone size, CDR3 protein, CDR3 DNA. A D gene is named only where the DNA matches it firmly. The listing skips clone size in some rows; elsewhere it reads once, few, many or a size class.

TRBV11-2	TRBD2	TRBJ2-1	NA	CASSLGGLALNEQFF	TGTGCCAGCAGCTTAGGGGGACTAGCCCTCAATGAGCAGTTCTTC
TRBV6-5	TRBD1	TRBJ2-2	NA	CASSYQGVAGELFF	TGTGCCAGCAGTTACCAGGGGGTTGCCGGGGAGCTGTTTTTT
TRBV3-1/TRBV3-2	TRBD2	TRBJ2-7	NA	CASSHWTSGGSYEQYF	TGTGCCAGCAGCCATTGGACTAGCGGGGGCTCCTACGAGCAGTACTTC
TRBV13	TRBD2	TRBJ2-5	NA	CASSLGLVEETQYF	TGTGCCAGCAGCTTGGGACTAGTTGAAGAGACCCAGTACTTC
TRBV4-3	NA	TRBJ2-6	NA	CASSQDLQAPPGANVLTF	TGCGCCAGCAGCCAAGATCTACAGGCACCCCCTGGGGCCAACGTCCTGACTTTC
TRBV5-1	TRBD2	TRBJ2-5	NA	CASSLQRGGAETQYF	TGCGCCAGCAGCTTGCAGCGGGGGGGAGCAGAGACCCAGTACTTC
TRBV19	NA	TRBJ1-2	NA	CATQGGANYGYTF	TGTGCCACTCAGGGTGGGGCTAACTATGGCTACACCTTC
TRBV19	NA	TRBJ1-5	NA	CASSIRDSNQPQHF	TGTGCCAGTAGTATACGAGATAGCAATCAGCCCCAGCATTTT
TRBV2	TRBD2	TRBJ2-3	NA	CASSGTSGRDTQYF	TGTGCCAGCAGCGGGACTAGCGGGAGAGATACGCAGTATTTT
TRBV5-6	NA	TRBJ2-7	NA	CASSPAGVTYEQYF	TGTGCCAGCAGCCCGGCCGGGGTTACCTACGAGCAGTACTTC
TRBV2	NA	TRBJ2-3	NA	CASPHTDTQYF	TGTGCCAGCCCCCACACAGATACGCAGTATTTT
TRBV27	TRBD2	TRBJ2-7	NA	CASWGSGTRSYEQYF	TGTGCCAGTTGGGGCTCCGGGACTAGGAGTTACGAGCAGTACTTC
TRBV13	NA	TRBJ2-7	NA	CASLLRGTYEQYF	TGTGCCAGCCTTTTACGGGGAACCTACGAGCAGTACTTC
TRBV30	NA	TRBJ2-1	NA	CAWSLLARHNEQFF	TGTGCCTGGAGTCTGCTAGCTCGACACAATGAGCAGTTCTTC
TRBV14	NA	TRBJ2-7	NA	CASSYLEGATYEQYF	TGTGCCAGCAGCTATCTCGAGGGCGCCACCTACGAGCAGTACTTC
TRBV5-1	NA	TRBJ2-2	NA	CASSPQGAGPDGELFF	TGCGCCAGCAGCCCCCAGGGTGCAGGGCCAGACGGGGAGCTGTTTTTT
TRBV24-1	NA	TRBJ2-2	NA	CATSDSGIGDTGELFF	TGTGCCACCAGTGACTCCGGGATCGGGGACACCGGGGAGCTGTTTTTT
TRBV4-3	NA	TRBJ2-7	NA	CASSQVTHSYEQYF	TGCGCCAGCAGCCAAGTGACCCACAGCTACGAGCAGTACTTC
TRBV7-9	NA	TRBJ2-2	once	CASSLIQGNTGELFF	TGTGCCAGCAGCTTAATACAGGGGAACACCGGGGAGCTGTTTTTT
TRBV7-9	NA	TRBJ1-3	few	CASSSRDAGGNTIYF	TGTGCCAGCAGCTCCCGGGATGCGGGGGGAAACACCATATATTTT
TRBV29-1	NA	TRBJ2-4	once	CSARHDVNIQYF	TGCAGCGCCCGACACGATGTAAACATTCAGTACTTC
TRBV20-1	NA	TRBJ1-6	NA	CSASQVTSSYNSPLHF	TGCAGTGCTAGTCAGGTTACCAGCTCCTATAATTCACCCCTCCACTTT
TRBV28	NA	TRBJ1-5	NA	CASSLLTLTGNSNQPQHF	TGTGCCAGCAGTTTATTAACATTAACAGGTAATAGCAATCAGCCCCAGCATTTT
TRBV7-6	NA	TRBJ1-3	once	CASSLAITARSGNTIYF	TGTGCCAGCAGCTTAGCTATTACAGCTCGCTCTGGAAACACCATATATTTT
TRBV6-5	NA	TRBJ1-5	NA	CASGAGGRQPQHF	TGTGCCAGCGGAGCGGGGGGGAGACAGCCCCAGCATTTT
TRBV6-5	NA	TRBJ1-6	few	CASSRGGSPLHF	TGTGCCAGCAGTCGGGGGGGTTCACCCCTCCACTTT
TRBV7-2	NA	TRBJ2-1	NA	CASSPRTSFHNEQFF	TGTGCCAGCAGCCCTCGGACAAGCTTCCACAATGAGCAGTTCTTC
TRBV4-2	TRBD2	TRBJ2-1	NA	CASSQDVTSVTSQQFF	TGTGCCAGCAGCCAAGATGTGACTAGCGTAACATCTCAGCAGTTCTTC
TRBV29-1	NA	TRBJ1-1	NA	CSVGTGEMEAFF	TGCAGCGTTGGGACCGGGGAGATGGAAGCTTTCTTT
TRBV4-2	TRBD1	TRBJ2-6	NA	CASSRQGVRALSGANVLTF	TGTGCCAGCAGCCGCCAGGGGGTACGGGCTCTTTCTGGGGCCAACGTCCTGACTTTC
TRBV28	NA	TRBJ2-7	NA	CASRSLAGGNYEQYF	TGTGCCAGCAGGTCCTTGGCAGGGGGGAACTACGAGCAGTACTTC
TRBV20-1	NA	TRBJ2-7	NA	CSASGRDYEQYF	TGCAGTGCTAGTGGCCGGGACTACGAGCAGTACTTC
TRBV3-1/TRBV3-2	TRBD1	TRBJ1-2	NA	CASRTGGGYGYTF	TGTGCCAGCAGGACAGGGGGCGGCTATGGCTACACCTTC
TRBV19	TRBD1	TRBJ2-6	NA	CASRHLGQGGGANVLTF	TGTGCCAGTAGACATCTGGGACAGGGAGGAGGGGCCAACGTCCTGACTTTC
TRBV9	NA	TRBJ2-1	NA	CASSDTYNEQFF	TGTGCCAGCAGCGACACCTACAATGAGCAGTTCTTC
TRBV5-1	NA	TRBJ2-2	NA	CASSLTPQGNTGELFF	TGCGCCAGCAGCTTGACCCCCCAGGGTAACACCGGGGAGCTGTTTTTT
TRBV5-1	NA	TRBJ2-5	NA	CASSSGLQETQYF	TGCGCCAGCAGCTCGGGACTTCAAGAGACCCAGTACTTC
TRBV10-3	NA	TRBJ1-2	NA	CAISPEGIERGYTF	TGTGCCATCAGTCCTGAGGGAATAGAAAGAGGCTACACCTTC
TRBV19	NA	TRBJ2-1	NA	CASSLLVSYNEQFF	TGTGCCAGTAGTCTTCTAGTTTCCTACAATGAGCAGTTCTTC
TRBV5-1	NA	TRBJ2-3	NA	CASSLLETGTDTQYF	TGCGCCAGCAGCCTCCTGGAGACGGGCACAGATACGCAGTATTTT
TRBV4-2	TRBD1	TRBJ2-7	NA	CASSPRQGGDYEQYF	TGTGCCAGCAGCCCCCGACAGGGGGGGGACTACGAGCAGTACTTC
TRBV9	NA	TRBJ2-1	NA	CASSEPGRDEQFF	TGTGCCAGCAGCGAGCCGGGAAGGGATGAGCAGTTCTTC
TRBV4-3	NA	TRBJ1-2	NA	CASSQDQGPSSYGYTF	TGCGCCAGCAGCCAAGATCAGGGGCCGTCAAGCTATGGCTACACCTTC
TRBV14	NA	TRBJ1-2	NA	CASSQETSNYGYTF	TGTGCCAGCAGCCAAGAAACCAGTAACTATGGCTACACCTTC
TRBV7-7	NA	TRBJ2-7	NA	CASSRGISSYEQYF	TGTGCTAGCAGCCGAGGAATCAGCTCCTACGAGCAGTACTTC
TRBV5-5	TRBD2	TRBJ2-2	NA	CASSFGAGGPRNTGELFF	TGTGCCAGCAGCTTTGGGGCGGGAGGGCCTCGGAACACCGGGGAGCTGTTTTTT
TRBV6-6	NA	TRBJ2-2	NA	CASRSGRTNTGELFF	TGTGCCAGCAGATCTGGGAGAACGAACACCGGGGAGCTGTTTTTT
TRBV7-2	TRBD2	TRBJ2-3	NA	CASSGLAGASTDTQYF	TGTGCCAGCAGCGGCCTAGCGGGGGCCAGCACAGATACGCAGTATTTT
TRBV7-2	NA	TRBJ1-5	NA	CASSLEGSHQPQHF	TGTGCCAGCAGCTTAGAGGGGTCGCATCAGCCCCAGCATTTT
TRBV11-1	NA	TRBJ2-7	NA	CASSLSDTPVYEQYF	TGTGCCAGCAGCTTAAGTGATACACCCGTCTACGAGCAGTACTTC
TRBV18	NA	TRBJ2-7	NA	CASSPPRGGYEQYF	TGTGCCAGCTCACCACCGAGAGGGGGATACGAGCAGTACTTC
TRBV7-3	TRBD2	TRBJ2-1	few	CASSPSTSGSAPWDEQFF	TGTGCCAGCAGCCCTTCTACTAGCGGGAGCGCCCCATGGGATGAGCAGTTCTTC
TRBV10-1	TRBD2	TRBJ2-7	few	CASSESPASGAVQYF	TGCGCCAGCAGTGAGTCTCCAGCTAGCGGGGCGGTGCAGTACTTC